Following are 31 T cell receptor beta chains from one sample sequenced in a study of tumor-infiltrating lymphocytes in primary liver carcinoma. cDNA specific to TCR beta was made from 450 to 650 ng of total RNA, with a constant-region primer employed for priming. TCR beta libraries came from three nested multiplex PCR rounds using slightly modified ARM-PCR. In the first two PCR rounds, TRBV1-TRBV30 forward primers were paired with a C-beta reverse primer, and each round lasted roughly 10 cycles. TCRdb re-called the multiplex PCR reads through MiXCR, storing one row per CDR3 protein. The table lists around 170,000 distinct CDR3 sequences, 50% to 75% of them singletons, with approximately 67% in the top ten. Both blood RNA, taken from unsorted whole blood, and germline DNA were extracted. Sequencing was performed on peripheral blood. The receptors originated from a man aged 35 to 55 with primary liver carcinoma and hepatitis B virus infection.

This clonotype was observed at least ten times. The CDR3 bases are TGTGCCATCAGTGATCAAGATACGCAGTATTTT. Amino acids: CAISDQDTQYF. The gene calls are TRBV10-3 and TRBJ2-3; D is undetermined. Germline-derived CDR1 and CDR2 are ENHRY and SYGVKD. V lost 3 bases and J 5 bases, leaving 3 bases between the germline ends. The CDR3 covers 11 residues.

V gene TRBV5-1 combines with J gene TRBJ1-1; D gene unclear. Trimming took 4 bases from V and 0 from J, leaving 10 bases between them. The germline gives CDR1 SGHRS, CDR2 YFSETQ. The CDR3 runs to 14 residues. The chain's CDR3 is CASSPSPLNTEAFF. The CDR3, as DNA: TGCGCCAGCAGCCCCTCCCCCCTGAACACTGAAGCTTTCTTT.

The CDR3 loop reads CAWSAGTGTQYF. DNA for the CDR3: TGTGCCTGGAGTGCAGGGACCGGTACGCAGTATTTT. The chain has TRBV30 and TRBJ2-3; D is perhaps TRBD1 or TRBD2 (5 bases each). Trimming removed 1 base from V and 8 bases from J, with 10 bases in between. CDR1 and CDR2 (germline): GTSNPN, SVGIG (reference sequence). This CDR3 contains 12 residues.

This clonotype has just a few counts. The chain carries TRBV29-1 and TRBJ2-7; 9 bases are shared with TRBD1. The trim removed 4 bases at V and 4 bases at J, leaving 5 bases unmatched. CDR3 length equals 13 residues. Germline loops: CDR1 SQVTM, CDR2 ANQGSEA. The CDR3 reads CSVVGQGRYEQYF. CDR3 DNA: TGCAGCGTTGTGGGACAGGGAAGGTACGAGCAGTACTTC.

The rearrangement joins TRBV5-4 to TRBJ2-7; 11 bases are shared with TRBD2. The CDR3 is 15 amino acids. Looked up from germline, CDR1 is SGHNT and CDR2 is YYREEE (reference sequence). V lost 5 bases to trimming and J lost 3 bases; unmatched junction nucleotides: 7. This chain's CDR3 is CASSSGLAAFYEQYF. CDR3 coding DNA: TGTGCCAGCAGTTCGGGACTAGCGGCTTTCTACGAGCAGTACTTC.

The chain carries TRBV11-2 and TRBJ1-1; D gene ambiguous. V lost 6 bases to trimming and J lost 10 bases, with 15 bases between them. Germline V gene lookup returns CDR1 SGHAT and CDR2 FQNNGV. The CDR3 extends over 12 amino acids. The CDR3: CASRGPGVGAFF. The CDR3 DNA reads TGTGCCAGCAGAGGGCCCGGGGTTGGAGCTTTCTTT.

This clonotype occurred once. The rearrangement uses TRBV10-3 and TRBJ2-2; D is ambiguous. Looked up from germline, CDR1 is ENHRY and CDR2 is SYGVKD. This CDR3 is 14 amino acids long. Trimming took off 11 bases at V and 1 base at J, with 14 bases between the two ends. This chain's CDR3 is CAVSDDLNTGELFF. CDR3 sequence (DNA): TGTGCCGTATCTGATGACTTGAACACCGGGGAGCTGTTTTTT.

The table lists this clonotype with a few counts. The rearrangement links TRBV12-3 or TRBV12-4 to TRBJ2-3; the match to TRBD2 covers 7 bases. V shed 2 bases, J shed 1 base, and the junction held 6 bases outside the gene matches. This CDR3 contains 16 residues. CDR3 sequence (DNA): TGTGCCAGCAGTTTACATAGCGGGTCGCGCACAGATACGCAGTATTTT. Translating gives CASSLHSGSRTDTQYF.

The rearrangement links TRBV13 to TRBJ2-7; a possible D gene is TRBD1 (5 bases). Germline loops: CDR1 PRHDT, CDR2 FYEKMQ (reference sequence). There are 17 residues in the CDR3. The V gene lost 4 bases and the J gene lost 0 bases, with 19 bases spanning the gap. DNA of the CDR3: TGTGCCAGCAGCTCGCCTACATGGGGCCAAGGCTCCTACGAGCAGTACTTC. Its translation: CASSSPTWGQGSYEQYF.

The chain joins TRBV15 to TRBJ2-5; TRBD2 is a possible D gene (6 bases). Germline V CDR1 and CDR2: LNHNV, YYDKDF (reference sequence). V was shortened by 6 bases and J by 7 bases, with 12 bases between the two germline ends. The CDR3 runs to 12 residues. The CDR3 nucleotides are TGTGCCACCAGTCGGGACTGGCGGACCCAGTACTTC. Translated, it gives CATSRDWRTQYF.

Details on this clonotype: This may arise from a read error, as a much more abundant clone is one base away. The J gene is TRBJ2-7, the V gene TRBV11-3, with D perhaps TRBD1 (6 bases). Germline CDR1 is SGHNT and CDR2 is YENEEA. The CDR3 has 14 amino acids. CDR3 residues: CASSTGITGSEQCF. The CDR3 DNA follows: TGTGCCAGCAGCACAGGGATAACAGGGTCGGAGCAGTGCTTC. The entire variable domain, with the rest obtained from reference TRBV11-3 and TRBJ2-7, is as follows: EAGVVQSPRYKIIEKKQPVAFWCNPISGHNTLYWYLQNLGQGPELLIRYENEEAVDDSQLPKDRFSAERLKGVDSTLKIQPAELGDSAVYLCASSTGITGSEQCFGPGTRLTVT.

Regarding this clonotype: The junction does not match germline at one end; this may be a read error. The chain uses TRBV11-2 and TRBJ2-7, with 8 bases lining up with TRBD1. The CDR3 has 16 amino acids. Germline CDR1 is SGHAT and CDR2 is FQNNGV. In nucleotides, the CDR3 is TGTGCCGGCAGCTCCATGCCCGGGGGACAGGTCTACGAGCAGTACTTC. It yields the protein CAGSSMPGGQVYEQYF.

This clonotype turned up a few times. The chain couples TRBV12-3 or TRBV12-4 to TRBJ1-5; 7 positions match TRBD1. This CDR3 region has 13 residues. V trimming: 5 bases; J trimming: 7 bases; junction bases outside the gene matches: 5. CDR3 amino acids: CASSHTGDQPQHF. CDR3 DNA: TGTGCCAGCAGTCACACAGGGGACCAGCCCCAGCATTTT.

In this sample, this clonotype turned up many times. The rearrangement joins TRBV10-3 to TRBJ1-5, with D uncertain. The V gene lost 9 bases and the J gene lost 0 bases, with 12 bases spanning the gap. The CDR3 loop spans 14 amino acids. The germline gives CDR1 ENHRY, CDR2 SYGVKD. The CDR3, as DNA: TGTGCCATTCCCGACTGGAATAGCAATCAGCCCCAGCATTTT. Amino acid sequence: CAIPDWNSNQPQHF.

A single count supports this clonotype. CDR3: CASSIDDNNNEQFF. The CDR3 bases are TGTGCCAGCAGCATAGATGACAATAACAATGAGCAGTTCTTC. The genes are TRBV7-9 and TRBJ2-1, with D unresolved. The CDR3 is 14 amino acids. In germline, CDR1 is SEHNR, CDR2 FQNEAQ (reference sequence). V lost 5 bases and J lost 5, with 13 bases in between.

About this clonotype itself: Mismatch with germline at one junction end may stem from a read error. CDR3 loop: CTSSSNTQADTQYF. The CDR3 DNA sequence: TGCACCAGCAGCTCTAATACACAGGCAGATACGCAGTATTTT. The genes are TRBV4-1 and TRBJ2-3, with D tentatively TRBD1 (5 bases). The CDR3 is 14 amino acids. Germline-derived CDR1 and CDR2 are MGHRA and YSYEKL.

Note on this clonotype: Germline is not matched at one junction end, which may reflect a read error. The CDR3 loop reads CASSPDWNNKQSF. In nucleotides, the CDR3 is TGTGCCAGCAGCCCGGACTGGAACAATAAGCAGTCCTTC. J is TRBJ2-1 and V is TRBV11-2, with a weak D call TRBD2 (5 bases). The CDR3 extends over 13 amino acids. Germline loops: CDR1 SGHAT, CDR2 FQNNGV.

The chain couples TRBV6-1 to TRBJ1-1; TRBD1 matches 9 bases. Germline V gene lookup returns CDR1 MNHNS and CDR2 SASEGT. The CDR3 covers 16 residues. The V gene end was trimmed by 2 bases and the J gene end by 0 bases; junction bases not matched to a gene: 4. This chain's CDR3 is CASSEQTGGLNTEAFF. CDR3 sequence (DNA): TGTGCCAGCAGTGAACAGACAGGGGGACTGAACACTGAAGCTTTCTTT.

As concerns this clonotype: Germline and junction disagree at one end, which may indicate a read error. The chain recombines TRBV11-2 with TRBJ1-2, with D perhaps TRBD1 (6 bases). Germline values: CDR1 SGHAT, CDR2 FQNNGV. The CDR3 has 13 residues. Here the CDR3 DNA reads TGTGCCAGCACCTTAGGGACACTTGATGGTTACACCTTC. Translated, it gives CASTLGTLDGYTF.

Worth noting for this clonotype: This sequence may be a read error, since a much larger clone differs from it by one base. This chain connects TRBV11-2 to TRBJ1-2; TRBD1 matches at 9 bases. Germline V gives CDR1 SGHAT, CDR2 FQNNGV. The CDR3 extends over 15 amino acids. CDR3 sequence (DNA): TGTGCCAGCAGCTTATCCCCGACTACAGGGGGCGCGATCGACTTC. Translating gives CASSLSPTTGGAIDF.

Note on this clonotype: An end of the junction differs from the germline gene, which may be a read error. This chain joins TRBV11-2 and TRBJ1-4; D gene ambiguous. CDR1 and CDR2 (germline): SGHAT, FQNNGV. The CDR3 consists of 14 residues. The CDR3 region is CASSIEVGDEKLFF. The CDR3 DNA follows: TGTGCCAGCAGCATAGAGGTTGGAGACGAAAAACTGTTTTTT. The full variable domain, with the rest looked up from reference TRBV11-2 and TRBJ1-4, is EAGVAQSPRYKIIEKRQSVAFWCNPISGHATLYWYQQILGQGPKLLIQFQNNGVVDDSQLPKDRFSAERLKGVDSTLKIQPAKLEDSAVYLCASSIEVGDEKLFFGSGTQLSVL.

This clonotype has a count of ten or more. For the CDR3, the DNA is TGTGCCAGCAGTTACGGTTGGGGCAGGTCCGTGGAGCAGTACTTC. This codes for CASSYGWGRSVEQYF. The chain joins TRBV6-2 or TRBV6-3 to TRBJ2-7; tentative D call: TRBD1 (5 bases). Trimming shortened V by 2 bases and J by 7 bases, and 18 bases separated the two germline ends. Germline V CDR1 and CDR2: MNHEY, SVGEGT. This CDR3 has 15 amino acids.

The gene calls are TRBV11-2 and TRBJ1-2; maybe TRBD1 (5 bases). The germline V gene has CDR1 SGHAT and CDR2 FQNNGV. The CDR3 contains 13 residues. Deletions cut 9 bases from V and 8 bases from J, with 19 bases between. CDR3 nucleotides: TGTGCCAGTAGCCCCCTAGGGGATTCCGGCTACACCTTC. It translates to CASSPLGDSGYTF.

This CDR3 is CASSPGLSDIQYF. The CDR3 DNA follows: TGTGCCAGCAGCCCGGGACTATCGGACATTCAGTACTTC. The chain has TRBV28 and TRBJ2-4; TRBD2 agrees at 7 bases. The CDR3 is 13 residues long. Trimming at V came to 6 bases and at J to 8 bases, leaving 7 bases not matched to a gene. Germline V lookup: CDR1 MDHEN, CDR2 SYDVKM.

The chain links TRBV11-2 to TRBJ2-3; possibly TRBD1 for D (5 bases). V lost 4 bases, J lost 3 bases, and 17 bases lay in between. The CDR3 length is 16 residues. Germline-derived CDR1 and CDR2 are SGHAT and FQNNGV. CDR3 in amino acids: CASSWSVLAGTDTQYF. The CDR3 region has the DNA TGTGCCAGCAGCTGGAGCGTATTGGCAGGGACAGATACGCAGTATTTT.

The chain carries TRBV4-1 and TRBJ1-2, with TRBD1 identical over 7 bases. The V segment lost 3 bases and the J segment 6 bases; nucleotides outside the gene matches: 10. The CDR3 sequence is 15 residues long. Per the germline V gene, CDR1 is MGHRA and CDR2 is YSYEKL. The CDR3 sequence is CASSQDTGDIDGYTF. The CDR3 DNA reads as TGCGCCAGCAGCCAGGATACAGGGGACATCGATGGCTACACCTTC.

With respect to this clonotype: This may stem from a read error, because a much larger clone lies one nucleotide away. The chain employs TRBV7-9 and TRBJ2-7, with D tentatively TRBD1 (6 bases). Trimming cost V 5 bases and J 3 bases, with 14 bases left between them. The CDR3 has 14 amino acids. The germline V gene has CDR1 SEHNR and CDR2 FQNEAQ (reference sequence). DNA for the CDR3: TGTGCCAGCAGCCCTAATGTAGGGGGCTACGAGCAGTACTTC. It is translated as CASSPNVGGYEQYF.

V gene TRBV5-1 combines with J gene TRBJ2-1; no definite D call. Between the trimmed V and J ends, which lost 4 bases and 11 bases, there was a span of 13 bases. Germline V gene lookup returns CDR1 SGHRS and CDR2 YFSETQ. The CDR3 loop spans 12 amino acids. The CDR3 region has the DNA TGCGCCAGCAGCATACAACAATATAAGCAGTTCTTC. This translates into CASSIQQYKQFF.

Comments on this clonotype: No conserved phenylalanine or tryptophan is present at the end of the CDR3, so a read error is the likely explanation. The rearrangement uses TRBV6-6 and TRBJ2-1, with D tentatively TRBD1 or TRBD2 (5 bases each). The V gene's germline CDR1 is MNHNY and CDR2 SVGAGI (reference sequence). V lost 8 bases and J lost 9, with 23 bases in between. This CDR3 is 15 amino acids long. CDR3 coding DNA: TGTGCCAGCGCCAACCTAGGGGTTGGAGGTAGTGAGCAGTTCTTG. Translation: CASANLGVGGSEQFL.

This clonotype occurred many times. The chain couples TRBV4-1 to TRBJ1-4; 10 bases are a match to TRBD1. The germline V gene has CDR1 MGHRA and CDR2 YSYEKL. Trimming took 1 base from V and 9 from J; bases not matched to a gene: 8. This CDR3 is built from 16 residues. CDR3 amino acids: CASSQGPGTGAQKLFF. In DNA form, the CDR3 reads TGCGCCAGCAGCCAAGGGCCGGGGACAGGGGCACAAAAACTGTTTTTT.

The J gene is TRBJ2-3, the V gene TRBV6-6, with D uncertain. V was pared by 5 bases and J by 7 bases, with 19 bases between. The CDR3 contains 15 residues. CDR1 MNHNY and CDR2 SVGAGI come from the germline V gene (reference sequence). The CDR3 coding sequence is TGTGCCAGCAGTCCTCAAACCAGCAATATTAATACGCAGTATTTT. Protein: CASSPQTSNINTQYF.